Detailed here is one TCR beta chain. Generated by immunoSEQ multiplex PCR, the TCRdb table keeps only in-frame clones and is missing some. The table lists 55,000 to 75,000 clones, roughly 93% of them singletons. V lost 10 bases to trimming and J lost 0 bases, with 16 bases between them. CDR3 size: 15 residues. Germline V gene sequence: CDR1 SNHLY, CDR2 FYNNEI. The data are from a study of lymphopenia after photon versus proton radiotherapy. This clonotype was sampled from a woman in her seventies with pancreatic cancer. Source: peripheral blood, taken from a patient treated with photon-based radiotherapy. V gene TRBV2 combines with J gene TRBJ1-3; maybe TRBD1 (5 bases). As DNA, the CDR3 is TGTGCCATTGGGGCCCGCCGGAGCTCTGGAAACACCATATATTTT. It translates to CAIGARRSSGNTIYF.